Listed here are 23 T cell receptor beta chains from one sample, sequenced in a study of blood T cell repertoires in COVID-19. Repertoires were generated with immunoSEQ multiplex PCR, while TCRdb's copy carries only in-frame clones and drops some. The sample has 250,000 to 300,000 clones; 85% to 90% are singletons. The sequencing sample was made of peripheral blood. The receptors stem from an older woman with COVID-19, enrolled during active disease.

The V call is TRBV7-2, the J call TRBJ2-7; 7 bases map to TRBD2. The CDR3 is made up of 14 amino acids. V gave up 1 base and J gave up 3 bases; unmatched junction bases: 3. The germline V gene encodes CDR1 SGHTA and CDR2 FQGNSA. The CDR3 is CASSLEGRDYEQYF. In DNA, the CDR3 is TGTGCCAGCAGCTTAGAGGGGAGGGACTACGAGCAGTACTTC.

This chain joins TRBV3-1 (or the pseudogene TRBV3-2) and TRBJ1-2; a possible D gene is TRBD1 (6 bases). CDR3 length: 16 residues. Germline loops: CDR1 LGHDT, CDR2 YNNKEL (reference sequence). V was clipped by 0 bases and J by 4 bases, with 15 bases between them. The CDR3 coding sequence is TGTGCCAGCAGCCAAGACCAGGGACACATCTCCTATGGCTACACCTTC. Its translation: CASSQDQGHISYGYTF.

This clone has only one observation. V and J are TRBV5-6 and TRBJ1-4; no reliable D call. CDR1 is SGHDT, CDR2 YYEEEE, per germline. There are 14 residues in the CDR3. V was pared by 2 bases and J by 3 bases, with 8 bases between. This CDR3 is CASSFRRANEKLFF. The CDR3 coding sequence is TGTGCCAGCAGCTTCAGGAGGGCTAATGAAAAACTGTTTTTT.

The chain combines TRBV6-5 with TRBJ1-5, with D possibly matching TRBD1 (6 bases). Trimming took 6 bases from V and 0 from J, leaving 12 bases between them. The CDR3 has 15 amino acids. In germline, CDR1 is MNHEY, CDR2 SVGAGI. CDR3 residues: CASSAGQTSNQPQHF. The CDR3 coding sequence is TGTGCCAGCAGCGCTGGACAGACTAGCAATCAGCCCCAGCATTTT.

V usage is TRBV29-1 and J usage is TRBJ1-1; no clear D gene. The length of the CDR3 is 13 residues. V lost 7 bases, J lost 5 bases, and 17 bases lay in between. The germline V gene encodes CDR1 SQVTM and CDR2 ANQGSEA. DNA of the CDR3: TGCAGCGCCCTCCGAGCCGACGGGACTGAAGCTTTCTTT. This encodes CSALRADGTEAFF.

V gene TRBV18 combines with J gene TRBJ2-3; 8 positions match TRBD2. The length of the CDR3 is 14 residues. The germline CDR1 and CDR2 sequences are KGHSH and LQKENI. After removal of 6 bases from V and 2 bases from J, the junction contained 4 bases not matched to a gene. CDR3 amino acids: CASSSGLATDTQYF. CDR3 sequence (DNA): TGTGCCAGCTCTTCTGGACTAGCCACAGATACGCAGTATTTT.

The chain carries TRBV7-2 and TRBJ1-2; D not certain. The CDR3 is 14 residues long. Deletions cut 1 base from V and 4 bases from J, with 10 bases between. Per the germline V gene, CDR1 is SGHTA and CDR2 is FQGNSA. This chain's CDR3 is CASSLVGPGYGYTF. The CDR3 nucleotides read TGTGCCAGCAGCTTAGTAGGCCCAGGCTATGGCTACACCTTC. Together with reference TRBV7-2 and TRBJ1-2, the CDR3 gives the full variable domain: GAGVSQSPSNKVTEKGKDVELRCDPISGHTALYWYRQSLGQGLEFLIYFQGNSAPDKSGLPSDRFSAERTGGSVSTLTIQRTQQEDSAVYLCASSLVGPGYGYTFGSGTRLTVV.

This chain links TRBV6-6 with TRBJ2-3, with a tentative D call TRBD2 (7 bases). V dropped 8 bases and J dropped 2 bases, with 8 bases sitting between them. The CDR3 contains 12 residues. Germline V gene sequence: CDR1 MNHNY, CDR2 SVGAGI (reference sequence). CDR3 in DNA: TGTGCCAGCGGGGGGGCCACAGATACGCAGTATTTT. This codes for CASGGATDTQYF.

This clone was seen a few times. The CDR3, as DNA: TGTGCCAGCAGTTTAGGGCAGGGCTGGCGGGGCTACACCTTC. Translated: CASSLGQGWRGYTF. This chain links TRBV28 with TRBJ1-2; a possible D gene is TRBD1 (5 bases). V dropped 2 bases and J dropped 8 bases, with 15 bases sitting between them. CDR3 length equals 14 residues. Germline lookup yields CDR1 MDHEN and CDR2 SYDVKM.

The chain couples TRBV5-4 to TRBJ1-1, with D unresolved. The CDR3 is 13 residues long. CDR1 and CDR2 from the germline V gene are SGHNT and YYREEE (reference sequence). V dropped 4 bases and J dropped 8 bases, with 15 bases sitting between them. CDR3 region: CASSRPAGQEAFF. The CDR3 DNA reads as TGTGCCAGCAGCCGTCCCGCGGGTCAAGAAGCTTTCTTT. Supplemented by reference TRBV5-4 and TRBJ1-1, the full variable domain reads ETGVTQSPTHLIKTRGQQVTLRCSSQSGHNTVSWYQQALGQGPQFIFQYYREEENGRGNFPPRFSGLQFPNYSSELNVNALELDDSALYLCASSRPAGQEAFFGQGTRLTVV.

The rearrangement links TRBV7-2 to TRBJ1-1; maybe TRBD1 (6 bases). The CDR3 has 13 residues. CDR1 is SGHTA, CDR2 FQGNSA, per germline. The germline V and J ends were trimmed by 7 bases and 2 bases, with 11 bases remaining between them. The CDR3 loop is CASTGQINTEAFF. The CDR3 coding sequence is TGTGCCAGCACCGGACAGATAAACACTGAAGCTTTCTTT.

The CDR3 region is CASSLISRNTEAFF. In DNA form, the CDR3 reads TGTGCCAGCAGCTTAATTTCCAGGAACACTGAAGCTTTCTTT. V is TRBV7-2 and J is TRBJ1-1; D is undetermined. Trimming removed 2 bases at V and 1 base at J, with 8 bases between. CDR1 and CDR2 from the germline V gene are SGHTA and FQGNSA. The CDR3 contains 14 residues. Full variable domain (rest looked up from reference TRBV7-2 and TRBJ1-1): GAGVSQSPSNKVTEKGKDVELRCDPISGHTALYWYRQSLGQGLEFLIYFQGNSAPDKSGLPSDRFSAERTGGSVSTLTIQRTQQEDSAVYLCASSLISRNTEAFFGQGTRLTVV.

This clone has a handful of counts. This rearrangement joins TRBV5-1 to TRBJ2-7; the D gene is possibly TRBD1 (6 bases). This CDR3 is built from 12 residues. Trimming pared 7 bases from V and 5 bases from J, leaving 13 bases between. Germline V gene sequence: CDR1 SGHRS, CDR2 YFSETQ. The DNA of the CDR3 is TGCGCCAGCGGGAACAGGGCGGACGAGCAGTACTTC. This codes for CASGNRADEQYF.

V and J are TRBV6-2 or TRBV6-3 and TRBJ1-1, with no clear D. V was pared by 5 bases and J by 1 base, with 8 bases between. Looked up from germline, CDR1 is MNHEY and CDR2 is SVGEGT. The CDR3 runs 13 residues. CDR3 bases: TGTGCCAGCAGTCCGAGTTGGAACACTGAAGCTTTCTTT. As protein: CASSPSWNTEAFF.

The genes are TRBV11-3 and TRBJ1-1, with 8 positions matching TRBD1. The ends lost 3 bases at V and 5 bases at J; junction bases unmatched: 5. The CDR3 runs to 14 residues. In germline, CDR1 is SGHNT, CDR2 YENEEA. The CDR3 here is CASSLTGVGTEAFF. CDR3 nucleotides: TGTGCCAGCAGCTTGACAGGGGTCGGAACTGAAGCTTTCTTT. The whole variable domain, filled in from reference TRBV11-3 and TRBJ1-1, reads EAGVVQSPRYKIIEKKQPVAFWCNPISGHNTLYWYLQNLGQGPELLIRYENEEAVDDSQLPKDRFSAERLKGVDSTLKIQPAELGDSAVYLCASSLTGVGTEAFFGQGTRLTVV.

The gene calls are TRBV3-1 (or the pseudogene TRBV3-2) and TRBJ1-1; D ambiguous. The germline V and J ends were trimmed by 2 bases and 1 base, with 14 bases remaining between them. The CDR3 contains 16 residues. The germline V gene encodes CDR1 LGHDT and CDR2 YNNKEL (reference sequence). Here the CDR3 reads CASSQLPFSGNTEAFF. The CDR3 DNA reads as TGTGCCAGCAGCCAACTTCCGTTCTCCGGGAACACTGAAGCTTTCTTT.

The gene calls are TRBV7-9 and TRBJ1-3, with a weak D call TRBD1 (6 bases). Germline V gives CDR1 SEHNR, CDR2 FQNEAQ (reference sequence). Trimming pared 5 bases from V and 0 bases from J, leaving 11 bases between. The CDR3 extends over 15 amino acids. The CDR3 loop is CASSPTGSSGNTIYF. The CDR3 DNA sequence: TGTGCCAGCAGCCCTACAGGGAGCTCTGGAAACACCATATATTTT.

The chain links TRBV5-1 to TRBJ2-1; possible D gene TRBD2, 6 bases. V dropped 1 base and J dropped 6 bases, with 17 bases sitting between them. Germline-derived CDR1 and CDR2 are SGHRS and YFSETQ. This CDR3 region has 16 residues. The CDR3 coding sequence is TGCGCCAGCAGCTTGATAGCCGGGACTTCGTTCAATGAGCAGTTCTTC. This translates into CASSLIAGTSFNEQFF.

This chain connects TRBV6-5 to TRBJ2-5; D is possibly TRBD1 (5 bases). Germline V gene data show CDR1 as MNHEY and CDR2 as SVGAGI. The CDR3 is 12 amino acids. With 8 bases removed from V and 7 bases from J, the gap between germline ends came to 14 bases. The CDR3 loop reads CASLITGGTQYF. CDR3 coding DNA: TGTGCCAGCTTAATCACAGGTGGGACCCAGTACTTC.

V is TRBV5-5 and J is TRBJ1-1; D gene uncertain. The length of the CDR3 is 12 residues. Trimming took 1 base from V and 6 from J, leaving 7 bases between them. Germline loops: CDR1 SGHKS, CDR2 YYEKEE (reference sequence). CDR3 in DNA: TGTGCCAGCAGCTTGCCCTTATCTGAAGCTTTCTTT. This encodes CASSLPLSEAFF.

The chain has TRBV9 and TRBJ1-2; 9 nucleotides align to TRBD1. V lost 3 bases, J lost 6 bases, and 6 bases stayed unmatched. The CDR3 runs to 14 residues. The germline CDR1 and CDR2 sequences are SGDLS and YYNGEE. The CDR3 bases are TGTGCCAGCAGCGCCACCGGGACAGGGCATGGCTACACCTTC. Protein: CASSATGTGHGYTF.

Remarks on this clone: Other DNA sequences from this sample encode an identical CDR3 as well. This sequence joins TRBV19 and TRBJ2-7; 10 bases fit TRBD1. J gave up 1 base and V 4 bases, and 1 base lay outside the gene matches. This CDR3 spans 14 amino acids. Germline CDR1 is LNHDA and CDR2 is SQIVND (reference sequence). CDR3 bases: TGTGCCAGTAGTAGGGACAGGGGTTCCTACGAGCAGTACTTC. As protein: CASSRDRGSYEQYF.

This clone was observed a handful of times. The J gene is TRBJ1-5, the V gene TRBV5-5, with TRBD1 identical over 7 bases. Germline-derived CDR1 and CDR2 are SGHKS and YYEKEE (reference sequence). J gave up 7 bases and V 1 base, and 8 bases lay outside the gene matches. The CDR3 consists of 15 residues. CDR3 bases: TGTGCCAGCAGCTTGAGCACAGGGGTCAGGCAGCCCCAGCATTTT. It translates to CASSLSTGVRQPQHF.